This T cell receptor (beta chain) is from a study of graft-versus-host responses after intestinal transplantation. On the study more broadly: Among the recipients, all got anti-thymocyte globulin induction and then tacrolimus and steroids for 3 to 4 years. Study observations and caveats: Researchers found peak circulating GvH clone levels linked to early post-transplant HvG declines.

V lost 3 bases and J lost 5, with 12 bases in between. The germline V gene encodes CDR1 SGDLS and CDR2 YYNGEE. This CDR3 is built from 13 residues. Sequenced by immunoSEQ multiplex PCR; TCRdb stores in-frame clones only, minus some. Of roughly 50,000 clones detected, around nine tenths appear once; the ten largest clones hold 2.5%. On this clone itself: Its antigen is unidentified.

The sequence was obtained from a human donor who was the organ donor for an intestinal transplant. The chain joins TRBV9 to TRBJ2-7, with D tentatively TRBD2 (5 bases). Sequences were derived from unstimulated CD4+ T cells sorted from spleen or lymph node cells, sampled before transplant. CDR3 nucleotide sequence: TGTGCCAGCAGCGGAGGGTCGGAGAACGAGCAGTACTTC. This codes for CASSGGSENEQYF.